Below, 28 T cell receptor beta chains from the same sample are listed, as sequenced in a study of T cell changes during pregnancy in multiple sclerosis. This table comes from immunoSEQ multiplex PCR, and its TCRdb copy is limited to in-frame clones, with some not included. The table lists tens of thousands of clones, roughly nine tenths of them singletons. The sample in question was CD4+ T cells from peripheral blood mononuclear cells, obtained after pregnancy. These TCRs come from a female donor with multiple sclerosis, enrolled in a pregnancy study.

The rearrangement uses TRBV2 and TRBJ1-2; tentative D call: TRBD1 (5 bases). The CDR3 sequence is 13 residues long. V was shortened by 3 bases and J by 8 bases, with 13 bases between the two germline ends. The germline gives CDR1 SNHLY, CDR2 FYNNEI. CDR3 protein: CASSEGQGGGYTF. The CDR3 DNA sequence: TGTGCCAGCAGTGAGGGGCAGGGCGGCGGCTACACCTTC.

This sequence joins TRBV4-2 and TRBJ1-4; D not resolved. The length of the CDR3 is 13 residues. Germline loops: CDR1 LGHNA, CDR2 YNFKEQ. Trimming shortened V by 1 base and J by 8 bases, and 8 bases separated the two germline ends. The CDR3 here is CASSQGAEEKLFF. In nucleotides, the CDR3 is TGTGCCAGCAGCCAAGGCGCCGAGGAAAAACTGTTTTTT.

The chain carries TRBV11-3 and TRBJ2-2; 10 bases agree with TRBD2. V shed 6 bases and J 1 base; nucleotides not matched to a gene: 5. This CDR3 comprises 16 residues. Germline loops: CDR1 SGHNT, CDR2 YENEEA. The CDR3 DNA sequence: TGTGCCAGCAGTTCTATAGCGGGAGGGAACACCGGGGAGCTGTTTTTT. This sequence encodes CASSSIAGGNTGELFF.

The chain joins TRBV19 to TRBJ2-7; TRBD2 matches at 9 bases. The V and J ends lost 2 bases and 2 bases, in that order; junction bases with no gene match: 4. This CDR3 spans 15 amino acids. CDR1 is LNHDA, CDR2 SQIVND, per germline (reference sequence). The CDR3 bases are TGTGCCAGTAGTATATCGGCTAGCGGGGCCTACGAGCAGTACTTC. Translated: CASSISASGAYEQYF. The full variable domain, rest sourced from reference TRBV19 and TRBJ2-7, is DGGITQSPKYLFRKEGQNVTLSCEQNLNHDAMYWYRQDPGQGLRLIYYSQIVNDFQKGDIAEGYSVSREKKESFPLTVTSAQKNPTAFYLCASSISASGAYEQYFGPGTRLTVT.

The chain joins TRBV18 to TRBJ2-4; maybe TRBD2 (6 bases). Germline assignment: CDR1 KGHSH and CDR2 LQKENI. CDR3 length equals 17 residues. Trimming pared 3 bases from V and 2 bases from J, leaving 17 bases between. CDR3 DNA: TGTGCCAGCTCACCGATGATTTATGGGGGGACCAAAAACATTCAGTACTTC. Its translation is CASSPMIYGGTKNIQYF.

The CDR3 here is CASSPPGDRPKEQFF. In nucleotides, the CDR3 is TGTGCCAGCTCACCACCAGGGGACAGGCCCAAAGAGCAGTTCTTC. This chain links TRBV18 with TRBJ2-1, with 8 bases matching TRBD1. The germline V gene has CDR1 KGHSH and CDR2 LQKENI. This CDR3 is built from 15 residues. Trimming removed 0 bases from V and 10 bases from J; junction bases left unmatched: 8.

The V call is TRBV28, the J call TRBJ2-5, with 7 bases identical to TRBD2. The CDR3 is 16 residues long. Germline V CDR1 and CDR2: MDHEN, SYDVKM. V was pared by 4 bases and J by 4 bases, with 12 bases of the junction left unmatched. CDR3: CASSSRLAGEVETQYF. In DNA, the CDR3 is TGTGCCAGCAGTTCCCGGCTGGCGGGAGAGGTAGAGACCCAGTACTTC. The whole variable domain, remainder taken from reference TRBV28 and TRBJ2-5, is DVKVTQSSRYLVKRTGEKVFLECVQDMDHENMFWYRQDPGLGLRLIYFSYDVKMKEKGDIPEGYSVSREKKERFSLILESASTNQTSMYLCASSSRLAGEVETQYFGPGTRLLVL.

The chain combines TRBV6-6 with TRBJ2-3; 12 nucleotides agree with TRBD2. The ends lost 8 bases at V and 3 bases at J; junction bases unmatched: 6. This CDR3 comprises 15 residues. Germline CDR1 MNHNY, CDR2 SVGAGI (reference sequence). In nucleotides, the CDR3 is TGTGCCAGCGGCCTGACTAGCGGGGGAACAGATACGCAGTATTTT. Its translation is CASGLTSGGTDTQYF.

The chain joins TRBV6-1 to TRBJ1-2; perhaps TRBD1 as D (6 bases). This CDR3 contains 15 residues. The V end lost 1 base, the J end lost 0 bases, and 9 bases lay between the germline ends. Germline loops: CDR1 MNHNS, CDR2 SASEGT. CDR3 sequence: CASSEGQATNYGYTF. Here the CDR3 DNA reads TGTGCCAGCAGTGAAGGACAGGCGACTAACTATGGCTACACCTTC.

V gene TRBV10-2 combines with J gene TRBJ2-5; weak D call: TRBD1 (5 bases). Germline assignment: CDR1 WSHSY and CDR2 SAAADI. The CDR3 contains 14 residues. Trimming shortened V by 5 bases and J by 2 bases, and 12 bases separated the two germline ends. CDR3 protein: CASSRGVPQETQYF. Written as DNA, the CDR3 is TGCGCCAGCAGTAGGGGTGTCCCACAAGAGACCCAGTACTTC.

The sample holds one count of this clone. The chain's CDR3 is CASSGFFRGQGGRQPQHF. The CDR3 DNA sequence: TGTGCCAGCAGTGGATTCTTTCGAGGACAGGGTGGAAGGCAGCCCCAGCATTTT. The V call is TRBV6-1, the J call TRBJ1-5; 8 positions agree with TRBD1. CDR1 MNHNS and CDR2 SASEGT come from the germline V gene. This CDR3 is 18 amino acids long. V shed 4 bases, J shed 7 bases, and the junction held 18 bases outside the gene matches.

V usage is TRBV29-1 and J usage is TRBJ1-1; the match to TRBD1 covers 7 bases. This CDR3 is built from 13 residues. Losses at the gene ends were 6 bases for V and 5 bases for J; bases not matched to a gene: 9. Germline values: CDR1 SQVTM, CDR2 ANQGSEA. The chain's CDR3 is CSVKGLQGTEAFF. CDR3 nucleotides: TGCAGCGTCAAAGGATTACAGGGGACTGAAGCTTTCTTT.

This clone ranks as medium-sized. The DNA of the CDR3 is TGTGCCATCAGTGGTCGGGAGATAAGTACTGGGAGTGAGCAGTTCTTC. Encoded protein: CAISGREISTGSEQFF. This chain links TRBV10-3 with TRBJ2-1; D is possibly TRBD2 (6 bases). The ends were cut back, 4 bases at V and 9 bases at J, with 22 bases in the middle. This CDR3 comprises 16 residues. Per germline, CDR1 ENHRY and CDR2 SYGVKD.

V usage is TRBV11-2 and J usage is TRBJ2-7; the match to TRBD2 covers 14 bases. The CDR3 runs 16 residues. Germline V gene lookup returns CDR1 SGHAT and CDR2 FQNNGV. The junction had 4 bases not matched to a gene; V was cut back by 3 bases and J by 3 bases. The CDR3 coding sequence is TGTGCCAGCAGCTTCGGCGGACTAGCGGGGGGCTACGAGCAGTACTTC. Protein: CASSFGGLAGGYEQYF. Complete variable domain (other parts from reference TRBV11-2 and TRBJ2-7): EAGVAQSPRYKIIEKRQSVAFWCNPISGHATLYWYQQILGQGPKLLIQFQNNGVVDDSQLPKDRFSAERLKGVDSTLKIQPAKLEDSAVYLCASSFGGLAGGYEQYFGPGTRLTVT.

The chain employs TRBV11-2 and TRBJ1-1, with 10 positions matching TRBD1. V gave up 3 bases and J gave up 3 bases; unmatched junction bases: 4. The CDR3 covers 15 residues. Germline assignment: CDR1 SGHAT and CDR2 FQNNGV. The CDR3 DNA follows: TGTGCCAGCAGCTTTCTGACAGGGGGCTACACTGAAGCTTTCTTT. This encodes CASSFLTGGYTEAFF. Looking up the rest from reference TRBV11-2 and TRBJ1-1 gives the full variable domain: EAGVAQSPRYKIIEKRQSVAFWCNPISGHATLYWYQQILGQGPKLLIQFQNNGVVDDSQLPKDRFSAERLKGVDSTLKIQPAKLEDSAVYLCASSFLTGGYTEAFFGQGTRLTVV.

The chain couples TRBV28 to TRBJ1-2; D not certain. V lost 2 bases and J 3 bases, leaving 4 bases between the germline ends. The CDR3 is made up of 12 amino acids. CDR1 and CDR2 (germline): MDHEN, SYDVKM. The CDR3 bases are TGTGCCAGCAGTTTAACAGACTATGGCTACACCTTC. Its protein is CASSLTDYGYTF.

This clone has just one count. The chain links TRBV5-1 to TRBJ2-7; 13 nucleotides align to TRBD2. The CDR3 runs 16 residues. J gave up 2 bases and V 3 bases, and 5 bases lay outside the gene matches. Germline V gene lookup returns CDR1 SGHRS and CDR2 YFSETQ. Here the CDR3 reads CASSWGGTSGTYEQYF. The DNA for the CDR3 is TGCGCCAGCAGCTGGGGTGGGACTAGCGGGACCTACGAGCAGTACTTC.

The chain employs TRBV5-4 and TRBJ2-2, with a possible D match to TRBD1 (5 bases). Trimming removed 4 bases from V and 1 base from J, with 14 bases in between. Germline values: CDR1 SGHNT, CDR2 YYREEE (reference sequence). The CDR3 is made up of 16 amino acids. CDR3: CASSPQVGQNTGELFF. CDR3 sequence (DNA): TGTGCCAGCAGCCCACAAGTAGGACAGAACACCGGGGAGCTGTTTTTT. Full variable domain (outside the CDR3, taken from reference TRBV5-4 and TRBJ2-2): ETGVTQSPTHLIKTRGQQVTLRCSSQSGHNTVSWYQQALGQGPQFIFQYYREEENGRGNFPPRFSGLQFPNYSSELNVNALELDDSALYLCASSPQVGQNTGELFFGEGSRLTVL.

The chain joins TRBV21-1 to TRBJ1-1; the table names TRBD1, a call not compared with the DNA. TRBV21-1 is an annotated pseudogene. This CDR3 has 16 residues. CDR3 protein: CASRSIIDRGTTEAFF. The CDR3 nucleotides are TGTGCCAGTAGATCCATTATAGACAGGGGGACCACTGAAGCTTTCTTT.

The CDR3 region has the DNA TGCGCCAGCAGCTTGGAGCGGGAAGGGGCTGAGCAGTTCTTC. It encodes CASSLEREGAEQFF. The V and J genes are TRBV5-1 and TRBJ2-1; 7 nucleotides align to TRBD2. CDR3 length: 14 residues. CDR1 is SGHRS, CDR2 YFSETQ, per germline. The V gene end was trimmed by 0 bases and the J gene end by 9 bases; junction bases not matched to a gene: 6.

This clone was detected only a few times. The genes are TRBV9 and TRBJ1-2; D is ambiguous. This CDR3 has 12 residues. The V gene lost 3 bases and the J gene lost 7 bases, with 10 bases spanning the gap. Germline CDR1 SGDLS, CDR2 YYNGEE. The CDR3 sequence is CASSAQDSGYTF. DNA of the CDR3: TGTGCCAGCAGCGCCCAGGATTCTGGCTACACCTTC. Supplemented by reference TRBV9 and TRBJ1-2, the full variable domain reads DSGVTQTPKHLITATGQRVTLRCSPRSGDLSVYWYQQSLDQGLQFLIQYYNGEERAKGNILERFSAQQFPDLHSELNLSSLELGDSALYFCASSAQDSGYTFGSGTRLTVV.

The genes are TRBV29-1 and TRBJ1-1, with D possibly matching TRBD1 (5 bases). This CDR3 is built from 13 residues. Deletions cut 6 bases from V and 4 bases from J, with 15 bases between. Germline V CDR1 and CDR2: SQVTM, ANQGSEA. This CDR3 is CSVGLQGFTEAFF. For the CDR3, the DNA is TGCAGCGTGGGGTTGCAGGGCTTCACTGAAGCTTTCTTT.

The chain links TRBV5-4 to TRBJ2-3, with D tentatively TRBD2 (6 bases). V was trimmed by 5 bases and J by 0 bases, leaving 16 bases between them. The V gene's germline CDR1 is SGHNT and CDR2 YYREEE (reference sequence). The CDR3 loop spans 16 amino acids. The CDR3 bases are TGTGCCAGCAGTCCCGCGTCACTAGCCAGCACAGATACGCAGTATTTT. Translated, it gives CASSPASLASTDTQYF.

The chain uses TRBV7-2 and TRBJ1-6; TRBD1 is a possible D gene (5 bases). Deletions cut 1 base from V and 2 bases from J, with 12 bases between. The CDR3 has 17 amino acids. Germline loops: CDR1 SGHTA, CDR2 FQGNSA. CDR3 nucleotide sequence: TGTGCCAGCAGCTTAGGGTGGGGCCCGACCTATAATTCACCCCTCCACTTT. As protein: CASSLGWGPTYNSPLHF.

The chain uses TRBV27 and TRBJ2-7; 11 bases are shared with TRBD2. Germline CDR1 is MNHEY and CDR2 is SMNVEV (reference sequence). The ends lost 6 bases at V and 7 bases at J; junction bases unmatched: 11. The CDR3 loop spans 15 amino acids. DNA for the CDR3: TGTGCCAGCAGACTACTAGCGGGAGTGACGGGGGAGCAGTACTTC. Protein product: CASRLLAGVTGEQYF.

The CDR3 DNA follows: TGTGCCAGCACCCTGCCGGGAGCTAACCCCGGGGAGCTGTTTTTT. Its translation is CASTLPGANPGELFF. The chain is built from TRBV7-2 and TRBJ2-2; TRBD2 is a possible D gene (6 bases). The CDR3 runs 15 residues. Per the germline V gene, CDR1 is SGHTA and CDR2 is FQGNSA. Trimming shortened V by 7 bases and J by 6 bases, and 18 bases separated the two germline ends. Together with reference TRBV7-2 and TRBJ2-2, the CDR3 gives the full variable domain: GAGVSQSPSNKVTEKGKDVELRCDPISGHTALYWYRQSLGQGLEFLIYFQGNSAPDKSGLPSDRFSAERTGGSVSTLTIQRTQQEDSAVYLCASTLPGANPGELFFGEGSRLTVL.

J is TRBJ2-7 and V is TRBV5-1, with D maybe TRBD2 (5 bases). The germline V and J ends were trimmed by 4 bases and 4 bases, with 9 bases remaining between them. CDR1 and CDR2 from the germline V gene are SGHRS and YFSETQ. CDR3 length: 12 amino acids. Here the CDR3 DNA reads TGCGCCAGCAGCCGGTCGGGGTACGAGCAGTACTTC. It codes for CASSRSGYEQYF.

This clone was seen only once. The gene calls are TRBV5-1 and TRBJ1-3; TRBD1 aligns across 9 bases. There are 19 residues in the CDR3. Germline CDR1 is SGHRS and CDR2 is YFSETQ. V lost 2 bases, J lost 0 bases, and 12 bases stayed unmatched. This CDR3 is CASSLDRGTLELSGNTIYF. In DNA, the CDR3 is TGCGCCAGCAGCTTAGACAGGGGGACACTAGAGCTCTCTGGAAACACCATATATTTT.